This T cell receptor beta chain was sequenced for a study of T cell repertoires in cytomegalovirus infection. Study background: CMV infection plus the matching HLA type was flagged by public TCR beta signatures. The study, taken as a whole, reports: What dominated the ex vivo response were HLA-C-restricted CMV-specific TCR beta clonotypes. CMV carriers having the relevant HLA were flagged by cumulative public TCR beta family frequency.

This clonotype was seen only once. Its cognate antigen is unknown. Between the trimmed V and J ends, which lost 6 bases and 0 bases, there was a span of 14 bases. CDR1 and CDR2 from the germline V gene are SEHNR and FQNEAQ (reference sequence). The CDR3 covers 15 residues. Using its own MiXCR run on the reads, TCRdb lists one record per CDR3 protein. In the table there are roughly 150,000 distinct CDR3 sequences, about a quarter of which are singletons. This chain uses TRBV7-9 with TRBJ1-1; D is ambiguous. This sequence originates from a human donor in good health (CMV status not recorded). Some clones in this sample may be carry-over from other donors' samples. Material: PBMCs. Here the CDR3 DNA reads TGTGCCAGCAGTTACGACGGAGGAATGAACACTGAAGCTTTCTTT. Translating gives CASSYDGGMNTEAFF.